Presented here are 29 T cell receptor beta chains from one specimen sequenced in a study of post-analysis software for immune sequencing data. The TCR beta cDNA libraries contained unique molecular identifiers. TCRdb reprocessed the PCR reads via MiXCR and lists one record per CDR3 protein. The data contain about 500,000 distinct CDR3 sequences, roughly 45% of them singletons. General study results and limits: Relative to controls, patients had a few TRBV segments at higher frequency, with TRBV5-6, TRBV5-1 and TRBV20-1 among these.

These receptors have no identified antigens. What was sequenced was blood. The receptors shown here come from a girl aged 10 to 17 with multiple sclerosis.

This sequence joins TRBV11-2 and TRBJ2-3; 11 positions match TRBD2. V dropped 8 bases and J dropped 6; count of bases not matched to a gene: 10. CDR3 size: 15 residues. CDR1 and CDR2 from the germline V gene are SGHAT and FQNNGV. The CDR3 DNA reads as TGTGCCAGCTGCTATAGCGGGAGGGCCGAGGATACGCAGTATTTT. It is translated as CASCYSGRAEDTQYF.

This clonotype has only a few counts. The rearrangement joins TRBV7-9 to TRBJ2-3; D is perhaps TRBD2 (6 bases). Trimming removed 8 bases from V and 5 bases from J, with 23 bases in between. The CDR3 covers 16 residues. Germline CDR1 and CDR2: SEHNR and FQNEAQ (reference sequence). The CDR3 bases are TGTGCCAGCCACTCGGATGGAGGGAGGCCCCGAGATACGCAGTATTTT. Protein: CASHSDGGRPRDTQYF.

This clonotype turned up a few times. The V gene is TRBV28, the J gene TRBJ2-5; TRBD1 is a possible D gene (7 bases). Between the trimmed V and J ends, which lost 5 bases and 4 bases, there was a span of 17 bases. The germline V gene encodes CDR1 MDHEN and CDR2 SYDVKM. The CDR3 length is 15 residues. This CDR3 is CASSRTGEVGETQYF. The CDR3 bases are TGTGCCAGCAGTCGAACAGGGGAGGTTGGAGAGACCCAGTACTTC. Drawing the rest from reference TRBV28 and TRBJ2-5, the complete variable domain is DVKVTQSSRYLVKRTGEKVFLECVQDMDHENMFWYRQDPGLGLRLIYFSYDVKMKEKGDIPEGYSVSREKKERFSLILESASTNQTSMYLCASSRTGEVGETQYFGPGTRLLVL.

This clonotype was seen many times. J is TRBJ2-5 and V is TRBV29-1; the D gene is possibly TRBD2 (5 bases). The CDR3 runs to 13 residues. CDR1 is SQVTM, CDR2 ANQGSEA, per germline. V lost 4 bases and J 2 bases, leaving 11 bases between the germline ends. The CDR3 region has the DNA TGCAGCGTTGGAGGGCGGGCTCAAGAGACCCAGTACTTC. It specifies CSVGGRAQETQYF.

The CDR3 bases are TGTGCCAGCAGCTTAAGGTTTTCCAAAGGGGGACTAGCGGGCGAGTCCTACGAGCAGTACTTC. As protein: CASSLRFSKGGLAGESYEQYF. The chain combines TRBV7-8 with TRBJ2-7, with 12 bases matching TRBD2. The CDR3 consists of 21 residues. The junction had 18 bases not matched to a gene; V was cut back by 2 bases and J by 1 base. Germline CDR1 SGHVS, CDR2 FQNEAQ.

The chain is built from TRBV28 and TRBJ2-7; maybe TRBD1 (6 bases). V dropped 10 bases and J dropped 3 bases, with 19 bases sitting between them. CDR1 and CDR2 from the germline V gene are MDHEN and SYDVKM. CDR3 length: 14 amino acids. The CDR3 sequence is CATLSVYRDYEQYF. CDR3 nucleotides: TGTGCCACACTTAGCGTGTACAGGGACTACGAGCAGTACTTC.

The rearrangement uses TRBV28 and TRBJ2-5, with TRBD2 matching 11 bases. The CDR3 runs to 16 residues. V was pared by 6 bases and J by 3 bases, with 9 bases of the junction left unmatched. From germline, CDR1 is MDHEN and CDR2 SYDVKM. CDR3 sequence (DNA): TGTGCCAGCAGGAAGGGACTAGCGGACACCAAAGAGACCCAGTACTTC. Residues: CASRKGLADTKETQYF.

This clonotype was counted between two and nine times. This chain joins TRBV6-5 and TRBJ2-5; a possible D gene is TRBD1 (6 bases). Germline CDR1 and CDR2: MNHEY and SVGAGI. The CDR3 totals 13 residues. With 0 bases removed from V and 5 bases from J, the gap between germline ends came to 7 bases. The CDR3 bases are TGTGCCAGCAGTTACTCGAGGGGGGAGACCCAGTACTTC. Residues: CASSYSRGETQYF.

This clonotype was found a few times. The chain joins TRBV4-1 to TRBJ2-7; D may be TRBD1 (6 bases). Looked up from germline, CDR1 is MGHRA and CDR2 is YSYEKL. Trimming cost V 3 bases and J 2 bases, with 23 bases left between them. This CDR3 contains 18 residues. CDR3 in amino acids: CASSQLTKSGEKAYEQYF. DNA of the CDR3: TGCGCCAGCAGCCAGTTAACGAAATCAGGGGAAAAGGCCTACGAGCAGTACTTC.

The sample holds a few counts of this clonotype. The rearrangement links TRBV10-3 to TRBJ1-1; unclear D gene. The CDR3 has 13 residues. Trimming took off 0 bases at V and 5 bases at J, with 7 bases between the two ends. Germline-derived CDR1 and CDR2 are ENHRY and SYGVKD. The CDR3 loop reads CAISESIHTEAFF. The CDR3 nucleotides read TGTGCCATCAGTGAGTCGATTCATACTGAAGCTTTCTTT.

The V call is TRBV20-1, the J call TRBJ1-4, with no clear D. The CDR3 length is 14 residues. Trimming left V 0 bases short and J 4 bases short, with 9 bases between. Germline V lookup: CDR1 DFQATT, CDR2 SNEGSKA (reference sequence). The CDR3 is CSARDWQLNEKLFF. As DNA, the CDR3 is TGCAGTGCTAGAGATTGGCAGCTTAATGAAAAACTGTTTTTT.

The V and J genes are TRBV12-3 or TRBV12-4 and TRBJ2-3; TRBD2 might be the D (6 bases). This CDR3 contains 15 residues. Between the trimmed V and J ends, which lost 3 bases and 4 bases, there was a span of 14 bases. The DNA of the CDR3 is TGTGCCAGCAGTTTGGGAGGCAACCCTCCAGATACGCAGTATTTT. This translates into CASSLGGNPPDTQYF.

This clonotype appeared a few times. The gene calls are TRBV20-1 and TRBJ1-2, with D possibly matching TRBD1 (6 bases). The CDR3 has 13 amino acids. Between the trimmed V and J ends, which lost 3 bases and 4 bases, there was a span of 12 bases. The germline V gene has CDR1 DFQATT and CDR2 SNEGSKA (reference sequence). The CDR3: CSASDRGGYGYTF. The CDR3 bases are TGCAGTGCTAGCGACAGAGGGGGCTATGGCTACACCTTC.

The chain couples TRBV4-2 to TRBJ2-4, with 9 bases matching TRBD2. Gene TRBJ2-7 matches the end of the DNA better, so the J call may be wrong. CDR1 is LGHNA, CDR2 YNFKEQ, per germline. This CDR3 has 15 residues. CDR3 in amino acids: CASSRGASGAYEQYF. Here the CDR3 DNA reads TGTGCCAGCAGCCGAGGGGCTAGCGGGGCCTACGAGCAGTACTTC.

This clonotype was detected many times. This sequence joins TRBV15 and TRBJ2-3; a weak D match, TRBD1 (6 bases). CDR3 length: 16 amino acids. Trimming removed 0 bases at V and 1 base at J, with 11 bases between. Germline CDR1 LNHNV, CDR2 YYDKDF (reference sequence). Here the CDR3 reads CATSRDLQGGTDTQYF. As DNA, the CDR3 is TGTGCCACCAGCAGAGATTTACAGGGCGGCACAGATACGCAGTATTTT.

The chain couples TRBV10-2 to TRBJ2-1; D is undetermined. The germline gives CDR1 WSHSY, CDR2 SAAADI. V was shortened by 2 bases and J by 2 bases, with 7 bases between the two germline ends. This CDR3 region has 14 residues. The chain's CDR3 is CASSEGPTYNEQFF. CDR3 sequence (DNA): TGCGCCAGCAGTGAGGGGCCGACCTACAATGAGCAGTTCTTC.

The CDR3 DNA sequence: TGCGCCAGCAGCCAAGGGAGGGGTCTTACTAACTATGGCTACACCTTC. Translation: CASSQGRGLTNYGYTF. The chain links TRBV4-1 to TRBJ1-2; possibly TRBD1 for D (5 bases). The V gene's germline CDR1 is MGHRA and CDR2 YSYEKL. CDR3 size: 16 residues. Trimming cost V 1 base and J 0 bases, with 12 bases left between them.

Regarding this clonotype: Germline and junction disagree at one end, which may indicate a read error. The rearrangement links TRBV6-2 or TRBV6-3 to TRBJ2-7, with D hard to call. Germline CDR1 reads MNHEY; CDR2 reads SVGEGT. The CDR3 has 13 amino acids. The CDR3, as DNA: TGTGCCAGCAGTCGAACTTCTCCCTACGAGCGGTACTTC. Translation gives CASSRTSPYERYF.

This clonotype appeared a few times. This sequence joins TRBV4-1 and TRBJ2-4; the match to TRBD2 covers 15 bases. With the DNA end fitting TRBJ2-7 better, the J assignment may be wrong. The CDR3 sequence is 22 residues long. In germline, CDR1 is MGHRA, CDR2 YSYEKL. The CDR3 is CASSLGYLSPGLAGGASYEQYF. The CDR3 DNA sequence: TGCGCCAGCAGCCTAGGGTACCTTTCTCCGGGACTAGCGGGAGGTGCGTCCTACGAGCAGTACTTC.

The genes are TRBV5-6 and TRBJ2-7, with 7 positions matching TRBD1. The tail of the sequence fits TRBJ2-5 better, so the J call may be wrong. The CDR3 sequence is 14 residues long. Germline loops: CDR1 SGHDT, CDR2 YYEEEE. The CDR3 here is CASSTTGAGETQYF. The CDR3 region has the DNA TGTGCCAGCAGCACAACAGGGGCAGGGGAGACCCAGTACTTC.

The chain carries TRBV4-3 and TRBJ2-2, with TRBD2 matching over 11 bases. CDR3 size: 16 residues. The V and J ends lost 1 base and 6 bases, in that order; junction bases with no gene match: 4. Germline assignment: CDR1 LGHNA and CDR2 YSLEER. In DNA form, the CDR3 reads TGCGCCAGCAGCCAAGTCCTAGCGGGAGGACCCGGGGAGCTGTTTTTT. It encodes CASSQVLAGGPGELFF.

V usage is TRBV5-1 and J usage is TRBJ2-7, with TRBD2 matching 8 bases. Unmatched junction bases numbered 10, after V lost 6 bases and J lost 5 bases. This CDR3 comprises 14 residues. CDR1 SGHRS and CDR2 YFSETQ come from the germline V gene. In nucleotides, the CDR3 is TGCGCCAGCAATTTTGGGTCGGGAGGGAACGAGCAGTACTTC. Translation gives CASNFGSGGNEQYF.

The V call is TRBV5-1, the J call TRBJ1-1, with D perhaps matching TRBD1 (6 bases). In germline, CDR1 is SGHRS, CDR2 YFSETQ. With 4 bases removed from V and 4 bases from J, the gap between germline ends came to 14 bases. This CDR3 is 14 amino acids long. The CDR3 sequence is CASSGQGSSTEAFF. CDR3 DNA sequence: TGCGCCAGCAGCGGGCAGGGGAGCAGCACTGAAGCTTTCTTT.

This clonotype has a handful of counts. The chain recombines TRBV7-2 with TRBJ2-7; weak D call: TRBD1 (6 bases). This CDR3 comprises 13 residues. The germline V and J ends were trimmed by 5 bases and 4 bases, with 12 bases remaining between them. Germline V gene data show CDR1 as SGHTA and CDR2 as FQGNSA. The CDR3 region has the DNA TGTGCCAGCAGCCACCGGGACATATACGAGCAGTACTTC. It is translated as CASSHRDIYEQYF.

This clonotype came up a few times. This chain joins TRBV5-1 and TRBJ2-3; perhaps TRBD1 as D (6 bases). CDR3 length equals 13 residues. Germline V gene data show CDR1 as SGHRS and CDR2 as YFSETQ. V lost 6 bases, J lost 0 bases, and 8 bases lay in between. CDR3: CASMGASTDTQYF. The CDR3 DNA follows: TGCGCCAGCATGGGGGCTAGCACAGATACGCAGTATTTT.

This clonotype was observed a few times. A junction boundary mismatches the germline segment, possibly from a read error. The chain joins TRBV20-1 to TRBJ1-1, with D unclear. Germline V gives CDR1 DFQATT, CDR2 SNEGSKA (reference sequence). The CDR3 has 12 residues. As DNA, the CDR3 is TGCAGTGCTAGAGAGTGGAACCCTGAAGCTTTCTTT. Translating it yields CSAREWNPEAFF.

The V and J genes are TRBV12-3 or TRBV12-4 and TRBJ2-4; the D call may be TRBD1 or TRBD2 (5 bases each). Trimming cost V 4 bases and J 0 bases, with 16 bases left between them. The CDR3 length is 17 residues. The CDR3 nucleotides are TGTGCCAGCAGTTCCACCGGGACCCTGGGAGCCAAAAACATTCAGTACTTC. Protein sequence: CASSSTGTLGAKNIQYF.

The chain links TRBV30 to TRBJ2-1; D not resolved. This CDR3 has 14 residues. From germline, CDR1 is GTSNPN and CDR2 SVGIG (reference sequence). V gave up 5 bases and J gave up 2 bases, with 13 bases separating them. CDR3 in DNA: TGTGCCTGGGCCCTCCTTGGGGCCTACAATGAGCAGTTCTTC. Its translation: CAWALLGAYNEQFF.

In nucleotides, the CDR3 is TGCGCCAGCAGCTTTCAAAGGACTAACCGTATTCAAGAGACCCAGTACTTC. Protein: CASSFQRTNRIQETQYF. The chain links TRBV5-1 to TRBJ2-5, with a weak D call TRBD2 (6 bases). The CDR3 loop spans 17 amino acids. The germline V gene has CDR1 SGHRS and CDR2 YFSETQ. Trimming removed 2 bases from V and 2 bases from J, with 19 bases in between.